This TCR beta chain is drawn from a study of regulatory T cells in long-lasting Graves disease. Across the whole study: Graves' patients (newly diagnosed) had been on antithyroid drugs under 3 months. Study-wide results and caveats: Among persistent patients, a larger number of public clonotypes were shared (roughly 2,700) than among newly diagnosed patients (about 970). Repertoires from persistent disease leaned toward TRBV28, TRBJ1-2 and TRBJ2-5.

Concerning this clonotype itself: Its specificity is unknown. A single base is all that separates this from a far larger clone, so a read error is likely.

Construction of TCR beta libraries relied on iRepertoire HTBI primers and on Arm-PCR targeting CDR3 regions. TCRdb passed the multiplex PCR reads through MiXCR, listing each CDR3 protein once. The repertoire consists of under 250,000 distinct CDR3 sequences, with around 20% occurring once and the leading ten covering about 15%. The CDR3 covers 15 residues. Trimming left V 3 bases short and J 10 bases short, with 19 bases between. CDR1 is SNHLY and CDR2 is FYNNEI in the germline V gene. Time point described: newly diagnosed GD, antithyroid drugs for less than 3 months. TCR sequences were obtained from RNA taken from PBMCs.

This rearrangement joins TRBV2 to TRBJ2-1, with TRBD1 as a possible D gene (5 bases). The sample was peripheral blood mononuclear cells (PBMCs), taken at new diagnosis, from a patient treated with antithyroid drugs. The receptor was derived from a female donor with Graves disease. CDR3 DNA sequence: TGTGCCAGCAGTGATTCCAGGGCACTCACCTACGAGCAGTTCTTC. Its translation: CASSDSRALTYEQFF.